The rows below give T cell receptor beta chains drawn from one sample of a study of blood T cell repertoires in COVID-19. Assay: immunoSEQ multiplex PCR; the TCRdb copy retains only in-frame clones and omits some. Here the sample spans approximately 400,000 clones, 70% to 85% being singletons. Sequencing was carried out using peripheral blood. All receptors derive from a human donor with acute or convalescent COVID-19. The donor label of this sample is uncertain. Both conserved end residues are part of each CDR3. Each record gives: V gene, clone size, CDR3 protein. Only part of the rows carry a size: once, few, many, or a class if the clone is expanded.

v_call: TRBV19; clone_size: .; cdr3_aa: CASGTGGEKLFF
v_call: TRBV18; clone_size: .; cdr3_aa: CASSPTGGNTEAFF
v_call: TRBV19; clone_size: .; cdr3_aa: CASSTWDRRDLYGYTF
v_call: TRBV5-6; clone_size: .; cdr3_aa: CASSYGMPYEQYF
v_call: TRBV2; clone_size: .; cdr3_aa: CASSEASGPYEQYF
v_call: TRBV5-4; clone_size: .; cdr3_aa: CASSAAWGGTTEAFF
v_call: TRBV29-1; clone_size: .; cdr3_aa: CSVFVKTGTAYGYTF
v_call: TRBV12-3/TRBV12-4; clone_size: .; cdr3_aa: CASSLRGTQYF
v_call: TRBV28; clone_size: .; cdr3_aa: CASRGKGQGPNQPQHF
v_call: TRBV11-2; clone_size: .; cdr3_aa: CASSLNRQGGAFF
v_call: TRBV11-2; clone_size: few; cdr3_aa: CASSPTGGTDTQYF
v_call: TRBV28; clone_size: .; cdr3_aa: CASSFPTSGGSETQYF
v_call: TRBV28; clone_size: .; cdr3_aa: CASSFLEGASADTQYF
v_call: TRBV7-8; clone_size: .; cdr3_aa: CASSLVGTSRRNEQFF
v_call: TRBV29-1; clone_size: .; cdr3_aa: CSVWRIGMNTEAFF
v_call: TRBV6-1; clone_size: .; cdr3_aa: CASSDLSGRNNEQFF
v_call: TRBV24-1; clone_size: .; cdr3_aa: CATSEAGQGVTEAFF
v_call: TRBV9; clone_size: .; cdr3_aa: CASSPGDTRFYYGYTF
v_call: TRBV29-1; clone_size: once; cdr3_aa: CSVGGTNGYTF
v_call: TRBV28; clone_size: .; cdr3_aa: CASRRRDYQPQHF
v_call: TRBV5-4; clone_size: .; cdr3_aa: CASTRPSGSFRGEQFF
v_call: TRBV2; clone_size: .; cdr3_aa: CASRRTSGSYEQYF
v_call: TRBV7-9; clone_size: once; cdr3_aa: CASSLERTDSYGYTF
v_call: TRBV14; clone_size: few; cdr3_aa: CASSRTGGYTGELFF
v_call: TRBV6-5; clone_size: once; cdr3_aa: CASSKTGGGSPLHF
v_call: TRBV2; clone_size: .; cdr3_aa: CASQRQGATYEQYF
v_call: TRBV10-2; clone_size: once; cdr3_aa: CASNPQGTAYNEQFF
v_call: TRBV2; clone_size: .; cdr3_aa: CASSRGQGVRNTEAFF
v_call: TRBV5-6; clone_size: .; cdr3_aa: CASSGPGQGEKLFF
v_call: TRBV25-1; clone_size: .; cdr3_aa: CASSPTGSSRYTF
v_call: TRBV28; clone_size: .; cdr3_aa: CASSLLFGLGQGRTDPYGYTF
v_call: TRBV11-2; clone_size: .; cdr3_aa: CASSLSRGLANEKLFF
v_call: TRBV19; clone_size: .; cdr3_aa: CASRKDSGVISQPQHF
v_call: TRBV9; clone_size: .; cdr3_aa: CASSPQTGDTEAFF
v_call: TRBV7-2; clone_size: .; cdr3_aa: CASSPPNQEKLFF
v_call: TRBV18; clone_size: .; cdr3_aa: CASSPLKGQGSYGYTF
v_call: TRBV11-2; clone_size: .; cdr3_aa: CASSLGPNQPQHF
v_call: TRBV30; clone_size: .; cdr3_aa: CAWSLIRTSGLTDTQYF
v_call: TRBV30; clone_size: .; cdr3_aa: CAWAPGRVRYEKLFF
v_call: TRBV29-1; clone_size: .; cdr3_aa: CSGRHTNEKLFF
v_call: TRBV29-1; clone_size: .; cdr3_aa: CSVLRDRAGYTF
v_call: TRBV5-1; clone_size: few; cdr3_aa: CASSLMSGGRETQYF
v_call: TRBV29-1; clone_size: .; cdr3_aa: CSVLPTGVNEQFF
v_call: TRBV10-3; clone_size: .; cdr3_aa: CAISGPSTDTQYF
v_call: TRBV5-1; clone_size: .; cdr3_aa: CASSLAYRDYGYTF
v_call: TRBV18; clone_size: .; cdr3_aa: CASSPLSGNEKLFF
v_call: TRBV2; clone_size: .; cdr3_aa: CASSQHLRPGQGTYEQYF
v_call: TRBV28; clone_size: .; cdr3_aa: CASTPFVNIANTEAFF
v_call: TRBV7-9; clone_size: .; cdr3_aa: CASSRDRTATIYGYTF
v_call: TRBV16; clone_size: few; cdr3_aa: CASSQSRPGQDYGYTF
v_call: TRBV2; clone_size: .; cdr3_aa: CASRDNQETQYF
v_call: TRBV18; clone_size: .; cdr3_aa: CASSPPRGGQSEQFF
v_call: TRBV18; clone_size: .; cdr3_aa: CASSPQDSSGNTIYF
v_call: TRBV5-1; clone_size: .; cdr3_aa: CASSLGTGMEDTQYF
v_call: TRBV19; clone_size: .; cdr3_aa: CASSIDLGGAYEQYF
v_call: TRBV3-1/TRBV3-2; clone_size: once; cdr3_aa: CASSREDRVGTDTQYF
v_call: TRBV5-1; clone_size: .; cdr3_aa: CASSAGTSGGPTDTQYF